Given below is one T cell receptor beta chain in context. Data came from immunoSEQ multiplex PCR; TCRdb stores just in-frame clones and leaves some out. The table lists tens of thousands of clones, approximately 89% of them singletons. The trim removed 0 bases at V and 1 base at J, leaving 2 bases unmatched. CDR3 length equals 16 residues. CDR1 is MNHEY, CDR2 SMNVEV, per germline (reference sequence). The entry originates in a study of control samples from healthy donors and cancer patients. This receptor was taken from a man aged 50 or older in good health. The chain links TRBV27 to TRBJ2-2; 7 bases map to TRBD1. The sample was blood. CDR3 residues: CASSLSWTGNTGELFF. CDR3 DNA sequence: TGTGCCAGCAGTTTATCGTGGACAGGGAACACCGGGGAGCTGTTTTTT.